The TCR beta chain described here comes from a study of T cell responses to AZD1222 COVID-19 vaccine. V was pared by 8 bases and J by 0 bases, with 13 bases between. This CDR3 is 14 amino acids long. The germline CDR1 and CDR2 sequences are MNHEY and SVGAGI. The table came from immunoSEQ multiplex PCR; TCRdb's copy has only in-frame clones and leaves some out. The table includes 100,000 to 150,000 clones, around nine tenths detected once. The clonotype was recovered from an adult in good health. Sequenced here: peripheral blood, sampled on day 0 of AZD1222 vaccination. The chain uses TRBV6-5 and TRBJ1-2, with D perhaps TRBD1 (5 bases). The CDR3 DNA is TGTGCCAGCTCTCCGGGGCCAACTAACTATGGCTACACCTTC. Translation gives CASSPGPTNYGYTF.